Presented here are 13 T cell receptor beta chains from one specimen sequenced in a study of blood T cell repertoires in COVID-19. Some clones are missing from TCRdb's copy, which holds only in-frame ones; the method was immunoSEQ multiplex PCR. The sample lists about 410,000 clones; less than 95% were seen once. Input material: PBMCs or T cells enriched from blood (not recorded which). The origin of the receptors is a man younger than 35 who had recovered from COVID-19.

The CDR3 sequence: CASSHAPGKAYNEQFF. For the CDR3, the DNA is TGTGCCAGCAGCCATGCACCGGGAAAAGCCTACAATGAGCAGTTCTTC. The chain employs TRBV7-9 and TRBJ2-1; tentative D call: TRBD2 (5 bases). The CDR3 is made up of 16 amino acids. CDR1 and CDR2 (germline): SEHNR, FQNEAQ (reference sequence). With 5 bases removed from V and 2 bases from J, the gap between germline ends came to 16 bases.

The CDR3 spells CASSLGLAGGENIQYF. The DNA for the CDR3 is TGTGCCAGCAGTTTGGGTCTAGCGGGAGGGGAAAACATTCAGTACTTC. This chain connects TRBV2 to TRBJ2-4, with 12 positions matching TRBD2. The V and J ends lost 5 bases and 5 bases, in that order; junction bases with no gene match: 7. Per the germline V gene, CDR1 is SNHLY and CDR2 is FYNNEI. The CDR3 is 16 residues long.

The chain employs TRBV6-4 and TRBJ1-5; D unclear. The CDR3 length is 16 residues. The V and J ends lost 7 bases and 0 bases respectively, with 16 bases between them. CDR1 is MRHNA and CDR2 is SNTAGT in the germline V gene. The CDR3 DNA reads TGTGCCAGCATACGACTCCCCCCGGATAGCAATCAGCCCCAGCATTTT. Its protein is CASIRLPPDSNQPQHF.

The V and J genes are TRBV6-1 and TRBJ1-3; a weak D match, TRBD1 (6 bases). V shed 1 base and J shed 9 bases, with 16 bases lying between them. CDR3 length: 15 amino acids. Germline V gives CDR1 MNHNS, CDR2 SASEGT. The CDR3 sequence: CASSEGGRGATTIYF. Written as DNA, the CDR3 is TGTGCCAGCAGTGAAGGGGGCAGGGGAGCCACCACCATATATTTT.

The count of this clone is one. The genes are TRBV25-1 and TRBJ2-7, with D possibly matching TRBD1 (5 bases). The CDR3 totals 14 residues. V was cut by 3 bases and J by 5 bases, with 14 bases left in between. Per germline, CDR1 MGHDK and CDR2 SYGVNS. The CDR3 DNA reads as TGTGCCAGCAGTGATACCGACAGTGGCCACGAGCAGTACTTC. Translating it yields CASSDTDSGHEQYF.

The rearrangement uses TRBV15 and TRBJ1-1, with no clear D. Germline loops: CDR1 LNHNV, CDR2 YYDKDF (reference sequence). V gave up 0 bases and J gave up 6 bases, with 8 bases separating them. CDR3 length: 13 residues. The CDR3 loop is CATSRDVRAEAFF. DNA of the CDR3: TGTGCCACCAGCAGAGATGTACGGGCTGAAGCTTTCTTT.

This clone was found a few times. This sequence joins TRBV7-3 and TRBJ2-5; TRBD1 agrees at 8 bases. V was clipped by 3 bases and J by 4 bases; unmatched bases: 1. Germline V gives CDR1 SGHTA, CDR2 FQGTGA. The CDR3 length is 13 residues. CDR3 sequence: CASSFDRGETQYF. As DNA, the CDR3 is TGTGCCAGCAGCTTTGACAGGGGAGAGACCCAGTACTTC.

In its sample, this clone was seen once. The chain carries TRBV2 and TRBJ2-1, with 8 positions matching TRBD2. Germline V gene lookup returns CDR1 SNHLY and CDR2 FYNNEI. CDR3 length equals 12 residues. The ends lost 5 bases at V and 7 bases at J; junction bases unmatched: 1. CDR3 region: CASSRLANEQFF. The CDR3 coding sequence is TGTGCCAGCAGTCGACTAGCGAATGAGCAGTTCTTC.

The chain uses TRBV9 and TRBJ2-5, with 8 bases lining up with TRBD1. Per the germline V gene, CDR1 is SGDLS and CDR2 is YYNGEE. CDR3 length equals 14 residues. V dropped 3 bases and J dropped 5; count of bases not matched to a gene: 6. The CDR3 here is CASSADRVVETQYF. CDR3 nucleotides: TGTGCCAGCAGCGCGGACAGGGTAGTGGAGACCCAGTACTTC.

V is TRBV5-5 and J is TRBJ2-3; a weak D match, TRBD1 (5 bases). CDR1 and CDR2 (germline): SGHKS, YYEKEE (reference sequence). The CDR3 has 15 residues. The V end lost 1 base, the J end lost 2 bases, and 11 bases lay between the germline ends. CDR3: CASSLQRTPTDTQYF. Here the CDR3 DNA reads TGTGCCAGCAGCTTGCAACGGACACCCACAGATACGCAGTATTTT.

The V and J genes are TRBV19 and TRBJ2-3; 7 nucleotides agree with TRBD2. Germline CDR1 reads LNHDA; CDR2 reads SQIVND (reference sequence). The CDR3 has 16 residues. J was trimmed by 2 bases and V by 8 bases; bases with no gene match: 13. The CDR3 protein is CASSDRGAGDTDTQYF. CDR3 in DNA: TGTGCCAGTTCGGACCGCGGGGCGGGGGACACAGATACGCAGTATTTT. The variable domain in full, with the rest retrieved from reference TRBV19 and TRBJ2-3, is DGGITQSPKYLFRKEGQNVTLSCEQNLNHDAMYWYRQDPGQGLRLIYYSQIVNDFQKGDIAEGYSVSREKKESFPLTVTSAQKNPTAFYLCASSDRGAGDTDTQYFGPGTRLTVL.

DNA of the CDR3: TGTGCCAAAAAGAAGGGACTAGCGGTCAGGAAGACCCAGTACTTC. Its translation: CAKKKGLAVRKTQYF. The J gene is TRBJ2-5, the V gene TRBV19; 11 positions match TRBD2. Looked up from germline, CDR1 is LNHDA and CDR2 is SQIVND (reference sequence). V lost 10 bases to trimming and J lost 6 bases; unmatched junction nucleotides: 13. CDR3 size: 15 residues.

The rearrangement uses TRBV3-1 (or the pseudogene TRBV3-2) and TRBJ2-7; maybe TRBD2 (5 bases). The V end lost 4 bases, the J end lost 3 bases, and 7 bases lay between the germline ends. CDR3 length equals 12 residues. Germline V CDR1 and CDR2: LGHDT, YNNKEL (reference sequence). The CDR3 DNA sequence: TGTGCCAGCAGCCCCGGGAACTACGAGCAGTACTTC. Its translation is CASSPGNYEQYF.